This TCR beta chain was observed in a study of regulatory T cells in long-lasting Graves disease. Whole-study findings and limits: The persistent group shared roughly 2,700 public clonotypes, more than the approximately 890 shared by new patients. Persistent Graves' patients showed less TCR diversity than newly diagnosed ones.

Making the TCR library involved RNA that had been extracted from PBMCs. Points on this clonotype: The antigen is not known.

One entry per CDR3 protein results from TCRdb running MiXCR on the reads. The profile shows roughly 1,100 distinct CDR3 sequences, around 80% of them singletons. The germline V and J ends were trimmed by 6 bases and 0 bases, with 3 bases remaining between them. CDR1 is MNHNS, CDR2 SASEGT, per germline. This CDR3 is 13 amino acids long. Sequencing used peripheral blood mononuclear cells (PBMCs), obtained with antithyroid drug treatment, in newly diagnosed or persistent Graves disease (not recorded which). This receptor was obtained from a woman aged 35 to 60 with Graves disease. The chain has TRBV6-1 and TRBJ2-6, with D unclear. CDR3 residues: CASRTSGANVLTF. CDR3 in DNA: TGTGCCAGCAGGACCTCTGGGGCCAACGTCCTGACTTTC.